The 22 T cell receptor beta chains below all came from one sample that was sequenced in a study of cytomegalovirus exposure and HLA in healthy donors. Data came from immunoSEQ multiplex PCR; TCRdb stores just in-frame clones and leaves some out. The sample lists some 90,000 clones, 87% occurring once. Material: PBMCs. The receptors were gathered from a young woman in good health and CMV-seronegative.

This chain uses TRBV7-9 with TRBJ2-7; 8 nucleotides line up with TRBD1. This CDR3 spans 16 amino acids. V dropped 5 bases and J dropped 7; count of bases not matched to a gene: 16. Germline V gene lookup returns CDR1 SEHNR and CDR2 FQNEAQ (reference sequence). The CDR3 loop reads CASSVHRDRPSREQYF. The CDR3 nucleotides read TGTGCCAGCAGCGTCCACCGGGACAGGCCCTCTAGGGAGCAGTACTTC.

The CDR3 sequence is CASSGGTSGSEELFF. The CDR3 DNA follows: TGTGCCAGCAGCGGAGGGACTAGCGGGAGTGAGGAGCTGTTTTTT. The J gene is TRBJ2-2, the V gene TRBV7-2; 14 bases are shared with TRBD2. The V and J ends lost 5 bases and 10 bases, in that order; junction bases with no gene match: 6. The CDR3 runs 15 residues. Germline V gene sequence: CDR1 SGHTA, CDR2 FQGNSA.

This clone has a handful of counts. The J gene is TRBJ2-5, the V gene TRBV9; D ambiguous. CDR1 is SGDLS and CDR2 is YYNGEE in the germline V gene. There are 14 residues in the CDR3. V shed 4 bases and J shed 2 bases, with 12 bases lying between them. The CDR3 coding sequence is TGTGCCAGCAGCCGAGACTTGGCTCAAGAGACCCAGTACTTC. This sequence encodes CASSRDLAQETQYF. The entire variable domain, with the rest obtained from reference TRBV9 and TRBJ2-5, is as follows: DSGVTQTPKHLITATGQRVTLRCSPRSGDLSVYWYQQSLDQGLQFLIQYYNGEERAKGNILERFSAQQFPDLHSELNLSSLELGDSALYFCASSRDLAQETQYFGPGTRLLVL.

The rearrangement links TRBV5-4 to TRBJ1-3, with 11 positions matching TRBD1. In germline, CDR1 is SGHNT, CDR2 YYREEE (reference sequence). The length of the CDR3 is 16 residues. After removal of 0 bases from V and 2 bases from J, the junction contained 1 base not matched to a gene. CDR3 in amino acids: CASSLGTGGTGNTIYF. The DNA of the CDR3 is TGTGCCAGCAGCTTGGGGACAGGGGGCACTGGAAACACCATATATTTT.

The chain links TRBV5-4 to TRBJ2-2, with 11 positions matching TRBD2. The junction had 5 bases not matched to a gene; V was cut back by 2 bases and J by 5 bases. CDR3 size: 16 residues. From germline, CDR1 is SGHNT and CDR2 YYREEE (reference sequence). The CDR3 protein is CASSLPSGGRTGELFF. The CDR3, as DNA: TGTGCCAGCAGCTTACCTAGCGGGGGGAGGACCGGGGAGCTGTTTTTT.

The J gene is TRBJ2-3, the V gene TRBV10-3, with D tentatively TRBD2 (5 bases). The CDR3 totals 15 residues. Per germline, CDR1 ENHRY and CDR2 SYGVKD. Deletions cut 3 bases from V and 2 bases from J, with 12 bases between. The CDR3 spells CAISDRTGYTDTQYF. The CDR3 DNA reads as TGTGCCATCAGTGATAGGACTGGGTACACAGATACGCAGTATTTT.

The V call is TRBV7-3, the J call TRBJ2-2, with D possibly matching TRBD2 (6 bases). V was pared by 3 bases and J by 3 bases, with 11 bases between. This CDR3 is built from 15 residues. The germline gives CDR1 SGHTA, CDR2 FQGTGA. The CDR3 here is CASSFGSRDTGELFF. CDR3 bases: TGTGCCAGCAGCTTCGGGAGTAGGGACACCGGGGAGCTGTTTTTT.

This rearrangement joins TRBV10-3 to TRBJ1-1; D is possibly TRBD1 (6 bases). V shed 11 bases and J shed 0 bases, with 10 bases lying between them. Germline-derived CDR1 and CDR2 are ENHRY and SYGVKD. The CDR3 is made up of 12 amino acids. CDR3 sequence: CAHGTLNTEAFF. CDR3 bases: TGTGCCCACGGGACACTGAACACTGAAGCTTTCTTT.

The V call is TRBV2, the J call TRBJ1-1; D unclear. V was shortened by 5 bases and J by 5 bases, with 12 bases between the two germline ends. The V gene's germline CDR1 is SNHLY and CDR2 FYNNEI. The CDR3 contains 13 residues. Here the CDR3 DNA reads TGTGCCAGCAGTCCCCGGGGATGGACTGAAGCTTTCTTT. Translating it yields CASSPRGWTEAFF.

The rearrangement links TRBV5-1 to TRBJ2-2; the match to TRBD1 covers 9 bases. V lost 2 bases, J lost 2 bases, and 7 bases stayed unmatched. The germline V gene has CDR1 SGHRS and CDR2 YFSETQ. This CDR3 spans 17 amino acids. Written as DNA, the CDR3 is TGCGCCAGCAGCTTTGAGGGACAGGGAATAAACACCGGGGAGCTGTTTTTT. As protein: CASSFEGQGINTGELFF.

The genes are TRBV19 and TRBJ1-5, with D perhaps TRBD1 (6 bases). CDR3 length equals 15 residues. With 6 bases removed from V and 0 bases from J, the gap between germline ends came to 12 bases. Germline V CDR1 and CDR2: LNHDA, SQIVND (reference sequence). The CDR3 sequence is CASSPRGASNQPQHF. The CDR3 nucleotides read TGTGCCAGTAGCCCCCGGGGGGCTAGCAATCAGCCCCAGCATTTT.

The chain carries TRBV5-8 and TRBJ1-1; possibly TRBD1 for D (6 bases). From germline, CDR1 is SGHTS and CDR2 YDEGEE. This CDR3 is built from 14 residues. With 4 bases removed from V and 6 bases from J, the gap between germline ends came to 16 bases. CDR3 coding DNA: TGTGCCAGCAGCCTCCTACAGGGTGTCGCTGAAGCTTTCTTT. Its protein is CASSLLQGVAEAFF. The whole variable domain, filled in from reference TRBV5-8 and TRBJ1-1, reads EAGVTQSPTHLIKTRGQQATLRCSPISGHTSVYWYQQALGLGLQFLLWYDEGEERNRGNFPPRFSGRQFPNYSSELNVNALELEDSALYLCASSLLQGVAEAFFGQGTRLTVV.

The V call is TRBV18, the J call TRBJ2-1; TRBD2 agrees at 10 bases. This CDR3 has 15 residues. Germline CDR1 is KGHSH and CDR2 is LQKENI. The V segment lost 3 bases and the J segment 7 bases; nucleotides outside the gene matches: 6. The CDR3 loop is CASSPLAGVANEQFF. For the CDR3, the DNA is TGTGCCAGCTCACCCCTAGCGGGAGTCGCGAATGAGCAGTTCTTC.

In regard to this clone: An end of the junction differs from the germline gene, which may be a read error. This sequence joins TRBV7-7 and TRBJ1-1; 9 bases align to TRBD1. Germline V gene lookup returns CDR1 SSHAT and CDR2 FNYEAQ (reference sequence). This CDR3 contains 13 residues. CDR3 amino acids: CASSKDRGTEAFF. The CDR3 DNA reads TGTGCTAGCAGCAAGGACAGGGGCACTGAAGCTTTCTTT.

As DNA, the CDR3 is TGCGCCAGCAGCCTAAGGGGGGGGTTTAATGAAAAACTGTTTTTT. Its translation is CASSLRGGFNEKLFF. The chain carries TRBV4-1 and TRBJ1-4, with D perhaps TRBD1 (6 bases). V was cut by 4 bases and J by 4 bases, with 13 bases left in between. Germline V gene lookup returns CDR1 MGHRA and CDR2 YSYEKL. CDR3 length: 15 amino acids.

The rearrangement links TRBV6-1 to TRBJ1-2, with D unresolved. Germline loops: CDR1 MNHNS, CDR2 SASEGT. The CDR3 length is 16 residues. V shed 1 base and J shed 5 bases, with 17 bases lying between them. CDR3 DNA sequence: TGTGCCAGCAGTGAAGACCCACGTCTACTTCGTTATGGCTACACCTTC. Amino acids: CASSEDPRLLRYGYTF.

The rearrangement joins TRBV25-1 to TRBJ2-1, with 14 bases that match TRBD2. V gave up 2 bases and J gave up 10 bases; unmatched junction bases: 7. This CDR3 has 16 amino acids. CDR1 is MGHDK, CDR2 SYGVNS, per germline. CDR3 amino acids: CASSEPGLAGAREQFF. The CDR3 coding sequence is TGTGCCAGCAGTGAACCGGGACTAGCGGGGGCTAGGGAGCAGTTCTTC.

The V and J genes are TRBV9 and TRBJ2-2; 7 nucleotides agree with TRBD2. The CDR3 covers 15 residues. V lost 1 base, J lost 8 bases, and 8 bases stayed unmatched. Germline assignment: CDR1 SGDLS and CDR2 YYNGEE. The CDR3 coding sequence is TGTGCCAGCAGCGTATTGAGCGGGGAGATGGGGGAGCTGTTTTTT. Protein: CASSVLSGEMGELFF.

This rearrangement joins TRBV2 to TRBJ1-5, with 7 bases aligning to TRBD1. The junction had 4 bases not matched to a gene; V was cut back by 6 bases and J by 5 bases. The CDR3 extends over 13 amino acids. The germline V gene encodes CDR1 SNHLY and CDR2 FYNNEI. The CDR3 DNA is TGTGCCAGCAGGCCGACAGGGCATCAGCCCCAGCATTTT. Protein sequence: CASRPTGHQPQHF.

The chain carries TRBV9 and TRBJ1-2, with a possible D match to TRBD1 (5 bases). The CDR3 runs to 13 residues. Germline lookup yields CDR1 SGDLS and CDR2 YYNGEE. Trimming pared 0 bases from V and 4 bases from J, leaving 7 bases between. As DNA, the CDR3 is TGTGCCAGCAGCGTAGGACAGTCCTATGGCTACACCTTC. This encodes CASSVGQSYGYTF.

This chain connects TRBV6-4 to TRBJ1-1; D not certain. Per germline, CDR1 MRHNA and CDR2 SNTAGT. V was pared by 4 bases and J by 2 bases, with 8 bases between. The CDR3 is 13 amino acids. This chain's CDR3 is CASSATGNTEAFF. CDR3 coding DNA: TGTGCCAGCAGTGCAACGGGTAACACTGAAGCTTTCTTT.

The rearrangement joins TRBV19 to TRBJ1-4; no clear D. Per the germline V gene, CDR1 is LNHDA and CDR2 is SQIVND (reference sequence). The CDR3 contains 15 residues. Trimming shortened V by 5 bases and J by 4 bases, and 14 bases separated the two germline ends. CDR3 protein: CASSLGRGLNEKLFF. CDR3 nucleotide sequence: TGTGCCAGTAGTCTAGGGCGGGGTCTTAATGAAAAACTGTTTTTT.